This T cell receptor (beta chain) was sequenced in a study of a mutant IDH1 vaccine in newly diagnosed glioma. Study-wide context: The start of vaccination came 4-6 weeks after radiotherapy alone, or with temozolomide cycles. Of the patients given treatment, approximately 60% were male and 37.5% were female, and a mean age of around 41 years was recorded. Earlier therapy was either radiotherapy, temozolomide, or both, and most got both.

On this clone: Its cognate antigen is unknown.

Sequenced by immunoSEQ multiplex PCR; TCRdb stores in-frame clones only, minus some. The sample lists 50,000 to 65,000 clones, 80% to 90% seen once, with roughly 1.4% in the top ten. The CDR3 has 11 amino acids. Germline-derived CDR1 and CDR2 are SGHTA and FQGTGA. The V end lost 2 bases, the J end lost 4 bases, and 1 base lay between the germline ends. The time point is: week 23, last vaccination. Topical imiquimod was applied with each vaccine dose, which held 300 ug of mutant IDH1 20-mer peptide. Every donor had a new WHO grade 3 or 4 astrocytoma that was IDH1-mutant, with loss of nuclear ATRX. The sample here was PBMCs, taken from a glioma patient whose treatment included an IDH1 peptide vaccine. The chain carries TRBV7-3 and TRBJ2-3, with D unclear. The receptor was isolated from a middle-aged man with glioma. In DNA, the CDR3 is TGTGCCAGCAGCTTATCAGATACGCAGTATTTT. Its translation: CASSLSDTQYF.